This TCR beta chain was found in a study of OX40 agonist ivuxolimab in advanced cancers. Overall study context: Three patients, one with hepatocellular carcinoma and two with cutaneous melanoma, achieved partial responses.

TCRdb keeps only in-frame clones here, not all; method: immunoSEQ multiplex PCR. The data hold around 39,000 clones, with roughly four fifths observed a single time. Study-wide results and caveats: Among the nonresponders, some also had low normalized T-cell clonal expansion.

CDR3 length equals 14 residues. Germline CDR1 is SGDLS and CDR2 is YYNGEE. With respect to this clone: The target antigen is unknown. One end of the junction is discordant with germline, which a read error may explain.

Exclusion of a patient followed from autoimmune disease history or systemic immunosuppression. Blood sampling was done at baseline, cycle 4 day 1, and cycle 7 day 1. The V and J genes are TRBV9 and TRBJ1-3; no clear D gene. The source is an adult with an advanced solid tumor such as melanoma, head and neck, liver or kidney cancer. The material was CD4+ or CD8+ T cells sorted from blood, obtained in a trial of the OX40 agonist ivuxolimab. The CDR3 nucleotides read TGTGCCAGCAGCGGCTCCCCCTCTCGAAACACCATATATTTT. This translates into CASSGSPSRNTIYF.